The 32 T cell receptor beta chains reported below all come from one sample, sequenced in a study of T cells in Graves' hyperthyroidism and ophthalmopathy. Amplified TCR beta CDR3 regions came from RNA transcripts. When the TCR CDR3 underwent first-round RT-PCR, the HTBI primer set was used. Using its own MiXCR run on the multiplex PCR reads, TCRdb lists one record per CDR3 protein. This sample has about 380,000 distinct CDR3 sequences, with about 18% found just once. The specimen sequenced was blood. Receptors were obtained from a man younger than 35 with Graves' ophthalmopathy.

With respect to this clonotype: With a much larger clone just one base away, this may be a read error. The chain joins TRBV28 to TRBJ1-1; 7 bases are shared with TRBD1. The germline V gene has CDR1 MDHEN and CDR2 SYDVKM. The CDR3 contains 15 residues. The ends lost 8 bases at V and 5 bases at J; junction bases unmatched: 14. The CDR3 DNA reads TGTGCCAGCGGCCCCAATCCGACAGGGCGGACTGAAGCTTTCTTT. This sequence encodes CASGPNPTGRTEAFF.

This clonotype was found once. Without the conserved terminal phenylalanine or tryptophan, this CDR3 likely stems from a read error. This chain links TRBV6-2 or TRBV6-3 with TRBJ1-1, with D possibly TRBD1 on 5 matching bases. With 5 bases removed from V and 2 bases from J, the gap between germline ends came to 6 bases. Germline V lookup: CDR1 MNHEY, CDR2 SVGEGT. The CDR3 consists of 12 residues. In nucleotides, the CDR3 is TGTGCCAGCAGTAGGGGAAACACTGAAGCTTTCTCT. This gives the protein CASSRGNTEAFS.

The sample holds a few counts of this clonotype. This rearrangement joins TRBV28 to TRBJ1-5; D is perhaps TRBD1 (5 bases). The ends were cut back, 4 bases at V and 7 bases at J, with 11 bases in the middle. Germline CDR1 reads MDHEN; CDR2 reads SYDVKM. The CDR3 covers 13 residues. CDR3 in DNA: TGTGCCAGCAGTTGGGGGGGAAAACAGCCCCAGCATTTT. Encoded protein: CASSWGGKQPQHF.

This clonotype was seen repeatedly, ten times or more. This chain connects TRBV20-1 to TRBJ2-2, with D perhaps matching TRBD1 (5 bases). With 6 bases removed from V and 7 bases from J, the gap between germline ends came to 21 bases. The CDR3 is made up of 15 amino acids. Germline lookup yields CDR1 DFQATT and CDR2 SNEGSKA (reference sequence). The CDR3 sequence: CSAKRTRSSGGELFF. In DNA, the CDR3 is TGCAGTGCGAAGAGGACAAGGTCAAGTGGCGGGGAGCTGTTTTTT.

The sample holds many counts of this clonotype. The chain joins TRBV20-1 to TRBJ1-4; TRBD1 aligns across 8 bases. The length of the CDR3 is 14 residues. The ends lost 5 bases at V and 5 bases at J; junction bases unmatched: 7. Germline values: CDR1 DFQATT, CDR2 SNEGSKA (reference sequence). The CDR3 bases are TGCAGTGCTGGACAGGGTGCGGGAAATGAAAAACTGTTTTTT. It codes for CSAGQGAGNEKLFF.

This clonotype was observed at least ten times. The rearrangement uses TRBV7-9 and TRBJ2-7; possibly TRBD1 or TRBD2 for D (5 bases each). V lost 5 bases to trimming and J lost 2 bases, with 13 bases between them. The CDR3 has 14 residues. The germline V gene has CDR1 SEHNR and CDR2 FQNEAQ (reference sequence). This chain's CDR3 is CASSETGTPYEQYF. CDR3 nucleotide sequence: TGTGCCAGCAGCGAGACCGGGACCCCCTACGAGCAGTACTTC.

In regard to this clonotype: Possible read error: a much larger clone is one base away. The CDR3 DNA reads as TGTGCCAGCGGCGAGAGACAGGGTTTGGCTTTCTTT. Its protein product is CASGERQGLAFF. The chain combines TRBV7-9 with TRBJ1-1; TRBD1 aligns across 7 bases. This CDR3 region has 12 residues. Per the germline V gene, CDR1 is SEHNR and CDR2 is FQNEAQ (reference sequence). J gave up 11 bases and V 8 bases, and 11 bases lay outside the gene matches.

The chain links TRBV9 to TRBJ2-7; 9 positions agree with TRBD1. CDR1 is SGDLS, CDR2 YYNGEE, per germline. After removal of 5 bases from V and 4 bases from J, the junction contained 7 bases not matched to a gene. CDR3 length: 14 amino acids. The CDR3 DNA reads TGTGCCAGCAGGTCTCCGGGACAGGGTTACGAGCAGTACTTC. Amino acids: CASRSPGQGYEQYF. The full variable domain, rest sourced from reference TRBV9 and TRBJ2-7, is DSGVTQTPKHLITATGQRVTLRCSPRSGDLSVYWYQQSLDQGLQFLIQYYNGEERAKGNILERFSAQQFPDLHSELNLSSLELGDSALYFCASRSPGQGYEQYFGPGTRLTVT.

The CDR3 loop reads CASSSDLMNTEAFF. CDR3 bases: TGTGCCAGCAGCTCGGACCTCATGAACACTGAAGCTTTCTTT. The chain links TRBV5-4 to TRBJ1-1; D is ambiguous. The CDR3 runs 14 residues. Germline V gene data show CDR1 as SGHNT and CDR2 as YYREEE (reference sequence). V was trimmed by 3 bases and J by 0 bases, leaving 9 bases between them.

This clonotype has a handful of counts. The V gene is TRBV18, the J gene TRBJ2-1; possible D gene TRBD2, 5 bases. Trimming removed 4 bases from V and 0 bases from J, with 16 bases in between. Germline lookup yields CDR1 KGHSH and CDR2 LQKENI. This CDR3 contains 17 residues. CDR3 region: CASSHTLPGSSYNEQFF. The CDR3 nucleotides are TGTGCCAGCTCACACACCTTACCGGGAAGCTCCTACAATGAGCAGTTCTTC.

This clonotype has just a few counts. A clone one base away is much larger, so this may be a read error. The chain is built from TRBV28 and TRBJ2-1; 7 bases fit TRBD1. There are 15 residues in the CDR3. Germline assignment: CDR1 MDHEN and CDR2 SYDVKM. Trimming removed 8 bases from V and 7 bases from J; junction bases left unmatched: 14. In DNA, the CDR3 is TGTGCCAGCGGTACACACCGGGACAGCCTTAATGAGCAGTTCTTC. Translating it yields CASGTHRDSLNEQFF.

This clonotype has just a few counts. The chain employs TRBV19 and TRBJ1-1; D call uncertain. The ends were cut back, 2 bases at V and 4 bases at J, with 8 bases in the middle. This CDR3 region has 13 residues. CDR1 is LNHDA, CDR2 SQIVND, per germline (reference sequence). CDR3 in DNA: TGTGCCAGTAGTATATCCCGAGGCACTGAAGCTTTCTTT. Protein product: CASSISRGTEAFF. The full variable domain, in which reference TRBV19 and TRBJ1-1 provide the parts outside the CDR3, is DGGITQSPKYLFRKEGQNVTLSCEQNLNHDAMYWYRQDPGQGLRLIYYSQIVNDFQKGDIAEGYSVSREKKESFPLTVTSAQKNPTAFYLCASSISRGTEAFFGQGTRLTVV.

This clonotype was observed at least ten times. This CDR3 is CSARVGVGRGPTYNEQFF. DNA for the CDR3: TGCAGTGCTAGAGTAGGGGTAGGGCGGGGGCCCACCTACAATGAGCAGTTCTTC. J is TRBJ2-1 and V is TRBV20-1, with D perhaps matching TRBD2 (7 bases). Germline values: CDR1 DFQATT, CDR2 SNEGSKA (reference sequence). Trimming shortened V by 1 base and J by 2 bases, and 21 bases separated the two germline ends. This CDR3 contains 18 residues.

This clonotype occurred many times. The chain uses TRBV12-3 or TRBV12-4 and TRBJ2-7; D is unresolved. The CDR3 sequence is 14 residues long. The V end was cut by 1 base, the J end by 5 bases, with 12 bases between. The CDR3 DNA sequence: TGTGCCAGCAGTTTAGAAGGTGGGCGTCACGAGCAGTACTTC. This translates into CASSLEGGRHEQYF.

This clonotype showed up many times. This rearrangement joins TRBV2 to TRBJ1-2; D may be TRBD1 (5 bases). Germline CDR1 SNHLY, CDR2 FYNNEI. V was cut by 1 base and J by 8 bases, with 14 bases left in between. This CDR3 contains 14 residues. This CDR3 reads CASSEDAFQGGYTF. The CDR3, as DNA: TGTGCCAGCAGTGAAGATGCATTCCAGGGAGGCTACACCTTC.

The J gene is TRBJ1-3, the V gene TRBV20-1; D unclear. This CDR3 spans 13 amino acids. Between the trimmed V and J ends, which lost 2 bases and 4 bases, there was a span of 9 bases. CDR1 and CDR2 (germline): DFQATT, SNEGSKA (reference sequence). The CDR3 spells CSARTTPGNTIYF. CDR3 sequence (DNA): TGCAGTGCTAGAACCACACCGGGAAACACCATATATTTT.

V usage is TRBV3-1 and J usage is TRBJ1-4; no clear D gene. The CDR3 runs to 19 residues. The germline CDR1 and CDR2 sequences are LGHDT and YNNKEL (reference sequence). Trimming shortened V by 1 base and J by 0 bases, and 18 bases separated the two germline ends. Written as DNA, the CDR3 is TGTGCCAGCAGCCAAGTAGAAGCCCAAACCGGGACAACTAATGAAAAACTGTTTTTT. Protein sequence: CASSQVEAQTGTTNEKLFF.

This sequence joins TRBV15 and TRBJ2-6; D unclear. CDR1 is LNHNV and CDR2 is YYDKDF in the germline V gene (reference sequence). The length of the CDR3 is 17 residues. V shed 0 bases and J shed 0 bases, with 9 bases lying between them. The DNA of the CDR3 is TGTGCCACCAGCAGAGATCAATCGGTCTCTGGGGCCAACGTCCTGACTTTC. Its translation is CATSRDQSVSGANVLTF.

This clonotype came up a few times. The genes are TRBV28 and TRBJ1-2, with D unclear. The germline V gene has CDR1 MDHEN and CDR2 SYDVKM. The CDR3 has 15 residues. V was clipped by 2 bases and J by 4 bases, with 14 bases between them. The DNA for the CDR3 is TGTGCCAGCAGTTTAGATACCCCGGGAAGCTATGGCTACACCTTC. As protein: CASSLDTPGSYGYTF.

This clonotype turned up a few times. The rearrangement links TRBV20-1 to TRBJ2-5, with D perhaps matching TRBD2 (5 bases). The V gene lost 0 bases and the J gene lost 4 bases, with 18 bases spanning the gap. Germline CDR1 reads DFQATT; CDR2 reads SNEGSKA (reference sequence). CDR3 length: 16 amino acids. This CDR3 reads CSARDRRRAVAETQYF. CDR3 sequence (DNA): TGCAGTGCTAGAGATCGTCGCCGAGCGGTAGCAGAGACCCAGTACTTC.

This chain's CDR3 is CASSLGAPGYNEQFF. CDR3 coding DNA: TGTGCCAGCAGTTTAGGGGCGCCCGGTTACAATGAGCAGTTCTTC. V is TRBV12-3 or TRBV12-4 and J is TRBJ2-1; unclear D gene. The CDR3 has 15 residues. Trimming stripped 1 base from V and 4 bases from J, with 11 bases between.

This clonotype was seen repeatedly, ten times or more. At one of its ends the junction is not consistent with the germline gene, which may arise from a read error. CDR3 in DNA: TGCGCCAGCAGTTTGGACCCGGGGGGAAAAAACATTCAGTACTTC. Amino acid sequence: CASSLDPGGKNIQYF. The gene calls are TRBV5-1 and TRBJ2-4; 7 nucleotides match TRBD2. Germline values: CDR1 SGHRS, CDR2 YFSETQ. The CDR3 sequence is 15 residues long.

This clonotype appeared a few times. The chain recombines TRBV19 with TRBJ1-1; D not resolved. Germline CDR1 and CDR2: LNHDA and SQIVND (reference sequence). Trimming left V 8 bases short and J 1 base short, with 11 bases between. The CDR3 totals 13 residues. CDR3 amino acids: CASGVTRNTEAFF. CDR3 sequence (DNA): TGTGCCAGTGGCGTGACAAGGAACACTGAAGCTTTCTTT.

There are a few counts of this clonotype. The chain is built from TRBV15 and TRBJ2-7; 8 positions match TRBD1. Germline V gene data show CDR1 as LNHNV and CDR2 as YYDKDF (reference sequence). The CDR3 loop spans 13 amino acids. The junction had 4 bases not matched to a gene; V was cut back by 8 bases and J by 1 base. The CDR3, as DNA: TGTGCCACCGGACAGGGCCCATCCTACGAGCAGTACTTC. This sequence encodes CATGQGPSYEQYF. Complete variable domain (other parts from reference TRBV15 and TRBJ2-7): DAMVIQNPRYQVTQFGKPVTLSCSQTLNHNVMYWYQQKSSQAPKLLFHYYDKDFNNEADTPDNFQSRRPNTSFCFLDIRSPGLGDTAMYLCATGQGPSYEQYFGPGTRLTVT.

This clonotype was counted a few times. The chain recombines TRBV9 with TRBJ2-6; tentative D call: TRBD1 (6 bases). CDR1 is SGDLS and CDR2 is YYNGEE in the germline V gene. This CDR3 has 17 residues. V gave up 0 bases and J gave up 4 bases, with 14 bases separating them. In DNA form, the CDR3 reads TGTGCCAGCAGCGTAGGTTTCAGGGGTGGAGGGGCCAACGTCCTGACTTTC. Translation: CASSVGFRGGGANVLTF.

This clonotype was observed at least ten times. The CDR3 sequence: CASSLATGYEQYF. The CDR3 nucleotides read TGCGCCAGCAGCTTGGCTACAGGCTACGAGCAGTACTTC. V is TRBV5-1 and J is TRBJ2-7, with D perhaps matching TRBD1 (5 bases). The germline CDR1 and CDR2 sequences are SGHRS and YFSETQ. V lost 0 bases to trimming and J lost 3 bases, with 7 bases between them. The length of the CDR3 is 13 residues.

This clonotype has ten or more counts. The CDR3 loop reads CASSLDTNTEAFF. In nucleotides, the CDR3 is TGTGCCAGCAGTTTGGACACGAACACTGAAGCTTTCTTT. The rearrangement joins TRBV7-3 to TRBJ1-1, with TRBD1 as a possible D gene (5 bases). V lost 6 bases, J lost 1 base, and 9 bases lay in between. Per the germline V gene, CDR1 is SGHTA and CDR2 is FQGTGA. The CDR3 is 13 amino acids.

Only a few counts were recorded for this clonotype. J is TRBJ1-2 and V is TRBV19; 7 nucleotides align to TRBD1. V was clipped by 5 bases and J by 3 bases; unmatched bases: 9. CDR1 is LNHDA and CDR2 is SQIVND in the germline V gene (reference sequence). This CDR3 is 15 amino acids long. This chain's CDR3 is CASSPQTGSDYGYTF. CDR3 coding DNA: TGTGCCAGTAGTCCCCAGACAGGGAGTGACTATGGCTACACCTTC.

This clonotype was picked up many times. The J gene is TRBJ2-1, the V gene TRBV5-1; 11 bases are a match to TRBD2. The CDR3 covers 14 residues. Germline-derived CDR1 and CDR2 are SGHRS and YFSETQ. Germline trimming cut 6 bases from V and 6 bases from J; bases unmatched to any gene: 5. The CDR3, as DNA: TGCGCCAGCACCCTTAGCGGGGGGGCCAATGAGCAGTTCTTC. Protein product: CASTLSGGANEQFF.

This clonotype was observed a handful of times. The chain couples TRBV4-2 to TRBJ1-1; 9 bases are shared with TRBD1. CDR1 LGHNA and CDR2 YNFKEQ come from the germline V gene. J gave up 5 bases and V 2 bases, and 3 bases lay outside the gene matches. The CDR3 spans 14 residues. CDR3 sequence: CASSQQTGGTEAFF. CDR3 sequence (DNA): TGTGCCAGCAGCCAACAGACAGGGGGGACTGAAGCTTTCTTT.

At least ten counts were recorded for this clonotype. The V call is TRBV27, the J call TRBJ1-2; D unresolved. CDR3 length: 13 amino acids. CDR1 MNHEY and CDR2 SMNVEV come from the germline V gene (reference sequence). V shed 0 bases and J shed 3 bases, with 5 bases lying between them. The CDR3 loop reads CASSLSFDYGYTF. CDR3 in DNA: TGTGCCAGCAGTTTATCGTTCGACTATGGCTACACCTTC.

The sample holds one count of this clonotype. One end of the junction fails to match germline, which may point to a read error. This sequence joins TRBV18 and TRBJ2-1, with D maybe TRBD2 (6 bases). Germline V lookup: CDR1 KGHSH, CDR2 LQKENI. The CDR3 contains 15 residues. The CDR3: CASSPRPGANNERFF. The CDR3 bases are TGTGCCAGCTCACCACGACCGGGAGCAAACAATGAGCGGTTCTTC.